These 20 T cell receptor beta chains were sequenced from one sample in a study of vaccination effects on CD4 cells after COVID-19. Assay used: immunoSEQ multiplex PCR; TCRdb lists only in-frame clones, some missing. This sample has 67,000 or so clones, with 80% to 85% found just once. No antigens are known for them. Expansion with viral peptide pools was applied to antigen-specific CD4+ T cells by the ViraFEST assay prior to sequencing. Upon completion of about eleven days in culture, CD4+ T cells were isolated. As their vaccination, participants received two doses of either BNT162b2 or mRNA-1273. The sample consisted of CD4+ T cells from PBMCs cultured with HCoV-229E spike peptides, taken after COVID-19 vaccination. The receptors here all came from a human donor who received a COVID-19 vaccine.

This chain joins TRBV18 and TRBJ2-3; 11 bases fit TRBD1. In germline, CDR1 is KGHSH, CDR2 LQKENI. CDR3 length equals 16 residues. With 6 bases clipped from V and 3 bases from J, the junction kept 8 bases outside the gene matches. This CDR3 reads CASSPTGTGGTDTQYF. CDR3 in DNA: TGTGCCAGCTCTCCTACCGGGACAGGGGGGACAGATACGCAGTATTTT.

This chain links TRBV28 with TRBJ1-1, with D tentatively TRBD1 (5 bases). V was shortened by 6 bases and J by 5 bases, with 10 bases between the two germline ends. The CDR3 extends over 12 amino acids. In germline, CDR1 is MDHEN, CDR2 SYDVKM. The DNA for the CDR3 is TGTGCCAGCAGCCTTCGGGGGACTGAAGCTTTCTTT. The encoded protein is CASSLRGTEAFF.

This clone was observed a single time. V and J are TRBV30 and TRBJ1-2; 9 bases align to TRBD1. This CDR3 has 13 residues. Trimming cost V 3 bases and J 7 bases; bases outside gene matches: 6. Looked up from germline, CDR1 is GTSNPN and CDR2 is SVGIG (reference sequence). CDR3 protein: CAWRLQGAGGYTF. CDR3 nucleotide sequence: TGTGCCTGGAGACTACAGGGGGCCGGTGGCTACACCTTC.

A few counts support this clone. The chain links TRBV19 to TRBJ1-1, with D hard to call. The CDR3 is 16 residues long. Germline CDR1 and CDR2: LNHDA and SQIVND (reference sequence). Trimming removed 7 bases from V and 3 bases from J, with 21 bases in between. The CDR3 sequence is CASKTTTRGSHTEAFF. The CDR3 DNA follows: TGTGCCAGTAAAACCACTACCCGGGGTTCTCACACTGAAGCTTTCTTT.

The rearrangement joins TRBV18 to TRBJ1-1, with a possible D match to TRBD1 (6 bases). The germline V gene encodes CDR1 KGHSH and CDR2 LQKENI. V lost 6 bases, J lost 1 base, and 15 bases lay in between. This CDR3 contains 15 residues. The CDR3: CASSTGGPGNTEAFF. The CDR3 DNA sequence: TGTGCCAGCTCTACGGGGGGCCCCGGGAACACTGAAGCTTTCTTT.

This chain connects TRBV21-1 to TRBJ2-3; TRBD1, the table's D call, was not compared with the DNA. TRBV21-1 is a pseudogene. The CDR3 sequence is 14 residues long. The chain's CDR3 is CASSKSRVTDTQYF. The CDR3 coding sequence is TGTGCCAGCAGCAAATCCAGGGTTACAGATACGCAGTATTTT.

The chain carries TRBV6-5 and TRBJ1-2, with D perhaps TRBD1 (6 bases). This CDR3 contains 15 residues. Germline V gene sequence: CDR1 MNHEY, CDR2 SVGAGI. V lost 0 bases, J lost 2 bases, and 10 bases lay in between. The CDR3 protein is CASSYSSQGNYGYTF. CDR3 DNA: TGTGCCAGCAGTTACTCGAGTCAGGGGAACTATGGCTACACCTTC.

This clone was picked up one time. The chain joins TRBV19 to TRBJ2-5, with D possibly being TRBD1 (6 bases). V was clipped by 6 bases and J by 1 base, with 12 bases between them. The CDR3 has 14 residues. Germline-derived CDR1 and CDR2 are LNHDA and SQIVND (reference sequence). CDR3 amino acids: CASRPGHSQETQYF. The CDR3 region has the DNA TGTGCCAGTAGACCGGGACACTCCCAAGAGACCCAGTACTTC.

The V and J genes are TRBV19 and TRBJ2-5, with TRBD1 matching 8 bases. V lost 4 bases, J lost 4 bases, and 2 bases stayed unmatched. The CDR3 runs 13 residues. The V gene's germline CDR1 is LNHDA and CDR2 SQIVND (reference sequence). DNA of the CDR3: TGTGCCAGTAGTACCCAGGGGGCAGAGACCCAGTACTTC. Translating gives CASSTQGAETQYF.

V and J are TRBV11-2 and TRBJ1-2, with 7 positions matching TRBD1. Germline CDR1 SGHAT, CDR2 FQNNGV. This CDR3 region has 14 residues. With V trimmed by 5 bases and J by 7 bases, 10 bases remained unmatched. The CDR3 here is CASSLVRAGGGYTF. DNA for the CDR3: TGTGCCAGCAGCCTAGTTCGGGCAGGGGGTGGCTACACCTTC.

The V gene is TRBV4-1, the J gene TRBJ2-1; TRBD2 agrees at 13 bases. Trimming at V came to 0 bases and at J to 3 bases, leaving 8 bases not matched to a gene. Germline-derived CDR1 and CDR2 are MGHRA and YSYEKL. The CDR3 totals 19 residues. Here the CDR3 DNA reads TGCGCCAGCAGCCAAGATCGACTAGCGGGGGGCGCTTACTACAATGAGCAGTTCTTC. This gives the protein CASSQDRLAGGAYYNEQFF.

V is TRBV9 and J is TRBJ2-7; TRBD2 might be the D (6 bases). CDR3 length: 18 residues. Germline lookup yields CDR1 SGDLS and CDR2 YYNGEE. V was cut by 4 bases and J by 0 bases, with 23 bases left in between. The CDR3 region has the DNA TGTGCCAGCAGCCGGAAGACGATAGCGGTGCAAGTCTCCTACGAGCAGTACGTC. As protein: CASSRKTIAVQVSYEQYV.

The chain joins TRBV7-9 to TRBJ2-7, with D perhaps matching TRBD1 (5 bases). The length of the CDR3 is 13 residues. Looked up from germline, CDR1 is SEHNR and CDR2 is FQNEAQ (reference sequence). V was cut by 2 bases and J by 7 bases, with 12 bases left in between. Written as DNA, the CDR3 is TGTGCCAGCAGCTTACGCGCCAGGGCAGAGCAGTACGTC. Protein: CASSLRARAEQYV.

This clone was counted a few times. The chain has TRBV11-2 and TRBJ1-5, with D tentatively TRBD1 (6 bases). Trimming removed 5 bases at V and 4 bases at J, with 15 bases between. Germline V lookup: CDR1 SGHAT, CDR2 FQNNGV. There are 15 residues in the CDR3. The CDR3 nucleotides read TGTGCCAGCAGCGCAGTACCGGACAGTAATCAGCCCCAGCATTTT. Its protein is CASSAVPDSNQPQHF.

This clone was seen once. V gene TRBV6-6 combines with J gene TRBJ2-5; perhaps D is TRBD1 or TRBD2 (5 bases each). Germline V lookup: CDR1 MNHNY, CDR2 SVGAGI (reference sequence). This CDR3 is 14 amino acids long. Trimming stripped 6 bases from V and 1 base from J, with 12 bases between. This chain's CDR3 is CASRHEGPQETQYF. DNA of the CDR3: TGTGCCAGCAGGCACGAGGGGCCCCAAGAGACCCAGTACTTC.

The chain carries TRBV6-4 and TRBJ1-1; no firm D call. Trimming took off 6 bases at V and 7 bases at J, with 15 bases between the two ends. CDR3 length: 13 residues. Germline assignment: CDR1 MRHNA and CDR2 SNTAGT. The CDR3 spells CASRAGSGSEAFF. The DNA of the CDR3 is TGTGCCAGCAGGGCCGGGTCGGGCAGTGAAGCTTTCTTT.

The chain uses TRBV29-1 and TRBJ2-1; D might be TRBD2 (6 bases). Trimming stripped 2 bases from V and 7 bases from J, with 18 bases between. CDR1 SQVTM and CDR2 ANQGSEA come from the germline V gene. The CDR3 loop spans 15 amino acids. CDR3 DNA: TGCAGCGTTGAAAATGCGGGGCCCCTAAGGAATGAGCAGTTCTTC. Translating gives CSVENAGPLRNEQFF.

V and J are TRBV5-6 and TRBJ2-5; 11 positions agree with TRBD1. V dropped 1 base and J dropped 5; count of bases not matched to a gene: 10. In germline, CDR1 is SGHDT, CDR2 YYEEEE. The CDR3 totals 17 residues. As DNA, the CDR3 is TGTGCCAGCAGCTTGTACTCCGGGACAGGGGGTATTGAGACCCAGTACTTC. Protein product: CASSLYSGTGGIETQYF.

This chain connects TRBV5-5 to TRBJ2-2, with 7 bases matching TRBD1. Germline CDR1 reads SGHKS; CDR2 reads YYEKEE (reference sequence). This CDR3 region has 15 residues. J gave up 5 bases and V 1 base, and 5 bases lay outside the gene matches. The CDR3 DNA reads TGTGCCAGCAGCTTGTGGGACAGCAGAACCGGGGAGCTGTTTTTT. Translated: CASSLWDSRTGELFF.

This clone showed up just a few times. The CDR3 loop reads CASSWTVYGYTF. The CDR3 nucleotides read TGTGCCAGCAGTTGGACAGTTTATGGCTACACCTTC. The V and J genes are TRBV12-3 or TRBV12-4 and TRBJ1-2; possibly TRBD1 for D (6 bases). The CDR3 spans 12 residues. The ends were cut back, 4 bases at V and 5 bases at J, with 8 bases in the middle.